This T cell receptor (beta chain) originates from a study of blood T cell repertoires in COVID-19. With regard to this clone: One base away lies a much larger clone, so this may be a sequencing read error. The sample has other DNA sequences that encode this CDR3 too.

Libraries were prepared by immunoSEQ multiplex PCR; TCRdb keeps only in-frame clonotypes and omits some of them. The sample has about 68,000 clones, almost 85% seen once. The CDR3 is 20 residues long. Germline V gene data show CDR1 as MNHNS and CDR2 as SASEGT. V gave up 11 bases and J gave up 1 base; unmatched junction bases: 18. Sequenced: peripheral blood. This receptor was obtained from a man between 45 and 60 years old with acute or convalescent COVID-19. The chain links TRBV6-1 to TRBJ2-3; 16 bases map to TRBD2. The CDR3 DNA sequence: TGTGCCCGCCGTGGGCTCCTGGGACTAGCGGGGGGGCGGGGCACAGATACGCAGTATTTT. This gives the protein CARRGLLGLAGGRGTDTQYF.